This T cell receptor beta chain was profiled in a study of blood T cells in healthy people across ages. Study results and limitations: The unsorted PBMCs prevented any conclusive comparison of naive versus antigen-experienced cells.

Sample-barcoded 5' priming and a J-beta primer mix drove a second PCR of about 7 to 11 cycles. Every cDNA molecule bore a tag from a template-switch adaptor containing 12 random nucleotides. Sequencing of every sample gave 2.5 million or more CDR3-containing paired-end reads. TCRdb redid the calling of the 5' RACE reads with MiXCR, one entry per CDR3 protein. The repertoire consists of about 780,000 distinct CDR3 sequences, with about half occurring once and the leading ten covering over 15%. With respect to this clonotype: As yet, its antigen is unknown.

Every sample had a minimum of 7 million PBMCs isolated. V shed 4 bases and J shed 6 bases, with 15 bases lying between them. This CDR3 region has 15 residues. Germline-derived CDR1 and CDR2 are KGHDR and SFDVKD. The sequence was collected from a man older than 75 in good health. V gene TRBV24-1 combines with J gene TRBJ2-1; possibly TRBD1 for D (6 bases). Specimen: blood. CDR3 in amino acids: CATSETGIGANEQFF. Here the CDR3 DNA reads TGTGCCACCAGTGAAACAGGGATTGGGGCCAATGAGCAGTTCTTC.